This T cell receptor beta chain comes out of a study of T cell responses to AZD1222 COVID-19 vaccine. General study findings and limits: Females made up more of the donors, who were largely white British, and clonal diversity may have come out too low. In the spike-specific TCR repertoire, nearly half reportedly target unmutated variant regions. Baseline testing showed seropositivity in only a handful of AZD1222 recipients.

Profiled with immunoSEQ multiplex PCR; TCRdb holds only in-frame clones, not every one. The table lists more than 150,000 clones, approximately 90% of them singletons. Researchers grouped second doses given at about 4 or about 12 weeks into one pool. This clone was detected a few times. Antigen specificity is unknown. The origin of this receptor is an adult who received the AZD1222 COVID-19 vaccine. The sequences come from peripheral blood, collected 28 days after the second AZD1222 dose.

DNA for the CDR3: TGTGCCAGCAGCCCTTGGGACCGCGGGATGAATTCACCCCTCCACTTT. This translates into CASSPWDRGMNSPLHF. The J gene is TRBJ1-6, the V gene TRBV3-1 (or the pseudogene TRBV3-2), with D maybe TRBD1 (5 bases). Between the trimmed V and J ends, which lost 4 bases and 7 bases, there was a span of 17 bases. The CDR3 has 16 residues. CDR1 is LGHDT, CDR2 YNNKEL, per germline (reference sequence).